What follows describes a single T cell receptor (beta chain). RNA totalling about 0.45 to 1 ug underwent reverse transcription with random hexamers. TCRdb used MiXCR to reprocess the immunoSEQ multiplex PCR reads, holding one entry per CDR3 protein. The data contain some 77,000 distinct CDR3 sequences, about 92% of them singletons. The CDR3 sequence is 14 residues long. Germline V lookup: CDR1 SGHVS, CDR2 FQNEAQ. The V end lost 1 base, the J end lost 1 base, and 5 bases lay between the germline ends. The sample is drawn from a study of CD8 T cells in Susac syndrome. The genes are TRBV7-8 and TRBJ1-3, with no clear D. The source of this sequence is a human donor with Susac syndrome. Sequencing was done on a sample of CD4+ T cells from PBMCs. The CDR3, as DNA: TGTGCCAGCAGCTTAGGGGAATCTGGAAACACCATATATTTT. This sequence encodes CASSLGESGNTIYF. Variable domain in full (rest from reference TRBV7-8 and TRBJ1-3): GAGVSQSPRYKVAKRGQDVALRCDPISGHVSLFWYQQALGQGPEFLTYFQNEAQLDKSGLPSDRFFAERPEGSVSTLKIQRTQQEDSAVYLCASSLGESGNTIYFGEGSWLTVV.